One and the same sample provided the 29 T cell receptor beta chains below, sequenced in a study of metastatic and nonmetastatic thyroid tumors. TCRdb re-called the PCR reads via MiXCR. In the table there are approximately 40,000 clones, around 28% of which are singletons. There were no patients who had received any treatment before thyroid surgery. The sequencing sample was made of blood. The receptors derive from a male donor with papillary thyroid cancer or a benign thyroid nodule (not recorded which). Some clones in this sample may be carry-over from other donors' samples.

This clone was counted ten times or more. This chain joins TRBV12-3 or TRBV12-4 and TRBJ2-3, with 9 positions matching TRBD2. The ends lost 10 bases at V and 4 bases at J; junction bases unmatched: 6. The CDR3 is 13 residues long. The CDR3 DNA sequence: TGTGCCACCGCTAGCGGGACGTCAGATACGCAGTATTTT. Residues: CATASGTSDTQYF.

This clone was picked up many times. The chain is built from TRBV6-5 and TRBJ2-2, with TRBD2 matching over 12 bases. The length of the CDR3 is 16 residues. CDR1 is MNHEY and CDR2 is SVGAGI in the germline V gene. Germline trimming cut 1 base from V and 6 bases from J; bases unmatched to any gene: 3. CDR3 sequence reads: CASSYWLAGGAGELFF. CDR3 bases: TGTGCCAGCAGTTACTGGCTAGCGGGAGGGGCCGGGGAGCTGTTTTTT.

The chain links TRBV30 to TRBJ1-2, with D hard to call. Germline assignment: CDR1 GTSNPN and CDR2 SVGIG (reference sequence). This CDR3 is 15 amino acids long. V was pared by 4 bases and J by 8 bases, with 23 bases between. CDR3 residues: CAWIRDGYTTGGYTF. CDR3 sequence (DNA): TGTGCCTGGATACGTGACGGCTATACTACCGGGGGCTACACCTTC.

Remarks on this clone: Just one base apart from a much larger clone, this may be a read error. The V and J genes are TRBV7-9 and TRBJ1-1; D not resolved. Trimming took 5 bases from V and 11 from J, leaving 12 bases between them. The V gene's germline CDR1 is SEHNR and CDR2 FQNEAQ (reference sequence). This CDR3 is 11 amino acids long. The CDR3 sequence is CASSLLDEAFF. Here the CDR3 DNA reads TGTGCCAGCAGCCTACTCGATGAGGCTTTCTTT.

In its sample, this clone was seen a few times. The same CDR3 is also encoded by other DNA sequences in this sample. The CDR3 DNA follows: TGTGCCAGCACAACAGGGTCCTACGAGCAGTACTTC. Its translation is CASTTGSYEQYF. The chain employs TRBV28 and TRBJ2-7, with D perhaps matching TRBD1 (6 bases). This CDR3 is built from 12 residues. Germline CDR1 reads MDHEN; CDR2 reads SYDVKM. V was cut by 7 bases and J by 1 base, with 8 bases left in between.

This clone was recorded at least ten times. V usage is TRBV10-1 and J usage is TRBJ2-2; 7 nucleotides match TRBD2. The junction had 0 bases not matched to a gene; V was cut back by 2 bases and J by 6 bases. The CDR3 consists of 13 residues. CDR1 WNHNN and CDR2 SYGVQD come from the germline V gene (reference sequence). The CDR3 reads CASSERGAGELFF. The DNA for the CDR3 is TGCGCCAGCAGTGAGCGGGGGGCCGGGGAGCTGTTTTTT.

This clone was observed a handful of times. Different DNA sequences within this sample yield the same CDR3. The chain joins TRBV27 to TRBJ2-2; maybe TRBD1 (6 bases). Trimming removed 6 bases from V and 5 bases from J, with 19 bases in between. CDR1 MNHEY and CDR2 SMNVEV come from the germline V gene (reference sequence). The CDR3 loop spans 16 amino acids. The CDR3 region has the DNA TGTGCCAGCAGGGCGAGGGGGTGGCGGAGGACCGGGGAGCTGTTTTTT. It translates to CASRARGWRRTGELFF.

In its sample, this clone was seen a few times. The junction does not match germline at one end; this may be a read error. The rearrangement joins TRBV6-1 to TRBJ2-2, with 8 bases lining up with TRBD1. Germline V gene lookup returns CDR1 MNHNS and CDR2 SASEGT. The CDR3 spans 15 residues. CDR3 protein: CASRPGQADTGGLFF. CDR3 sequence (DNA): TGTGCCAGCAGGCCGGGACAGGCGGACACCGGGGGGCTGTTTTTT.

This clone turned up a few times. Here the CDR3 DNA reads TGTGCCAGCAGAGGGGCCCAACGCACCGGGGAGCTGTTTTTT. It encodes CASRGAQRTGELFF. The rearrangement uses TRBV28 and TRBJ2-2; TRBD1 might be the D (5 bases). This CDR3 comprises 14 residues. Per germline, CDR1 MDHEN and CDR2 SYDVKM. V was shortened by 6 bases and J by 4 bases, with 12 bases between the two germline ends.

This clone came up once. The chain has TRBV11-2 and TRBJ2-5; 8 nucleotides match TRBD1. Germline V gives CDR1 SGHAT, CDR2 FQNNGV. J was trimmed by 3 bases and V by 5 bases; bases with no gene match: 8. This CDR3 comprises 15 residues. CDR3 nucleotide sequence: TGTGCCAGCAGCCTCGACAGGGGCTTTGAAGAGACCCAGTACTTC. This encodes CASSLDRGFEETQYF.

Many counts were recorded for this clone. This chain connects TRBV6-4 to TRBJ2-1, with TRBD2 matching over 10 bases. CDR1 and CDR2 (germline): MRHNA, SNTAGT. J gave up 0 bases and V 4 bases, and 0 bases lay outside the gene matches. This CDR3 has 15 residues. The CDR3 nucleotides are TGTGCCAGCAGTGGGACTAGCGGCTCCTACAATGAGCAGTTCTTC. Translated: CASSGTSGSYNEQFF.

The chain has TRBV13 and TRBJ2-7, with a possible D match to TRBD1 (5 bases). V lost 0 bases and J lost 2, with 8 bases in between. The CDR3 spans 14 residues. CDR1 PRHDT and CDR2 FYEKMQ come from the germline V gene (reference sequence). The CDR3 region has the DNA TGTGCCAGCAGCTTAGGACAGGCTACCTACGAGCAGTACTTC. This gives the protein CASSLGQATYEQYF.

In this sample, this clone turned up a few times. Relative to the germline gene, one junction end is altered; a read error may explain this. The V call is TRBV12-3 or TRBV12-4, the J call TRBJ2-1, with a weak D call TRBD2 (5 bases). This CDR3 is 16 amino acids long. The CDR3: CASILYVLEVYNEQFF. Written as DNA, the CDR3 is TGTGCCAGCATTTTATACGTACTAGAGGTCTACAATGAGCAGTTCTTC.

By frequency in the sample, this clone is medium-sized. The chain employs TRBV30 and TRBJ2-3; D remains unclear. Trimming pared 4 bases from V and 6 bases from J, leaving 8 bases between. Germline values: CDR1 GTSNPN, CDR2 SVGIG (reference sequence). This CDR3 has 11 amino acids. This CDR3 is CAWKNGDTQYF. In DNA, the CDR3 is TGTGCCTGGAAGAACGGTGATACGCAGTATTTT.

The table lists this clone with a few counts. A read error may account for a junction end that differs from germline. V gene TRBV5-5 combines with J gene TRBJ2-7; 9 positions match TRBD1. The CDR3 sequence is 15 residues long. Per the germline V gene, CDR1 is SGHKS and CDR2 is YYEKEE (reference sequence). This CDR3 reads CAISTGTGWTYEQYF. In DNA, the CDR3 is TGTGCCATCAGCACTGGGACAGGGTGGACCTACGAGCAGTACTTC.

Notes on this clone: The junction departs from the called germline gene at one end, perhaps through a read error. The chain couples TRBV11-2 to TRBJ2-1; TRBD2 aligns across 7 bases. The CDR3 spans 14 residues. Germline CDR1 is SGHAT and CDR2 is FQNNGV. CDR3 in amino acids: CASILGLAVGEQFF. In DNA, the CDR3 is TGTGCCAGCATCTTAGGTCTAGCGGTAGGTGAGCAGTTCTTC.

This clone was recorded at least ten times. The V call is TRBV20-1, the J call TRBJ1-5, with TRBD1 matching 10 bases. V gave up 6 bases and J gave up 5 bases; unmatched junction bases: 7. Germline lookup yields CDR1 DFQATT and CDR2 SNEGSKA (reference sequence). The CDR3 spans 14 residues. The CDR3 region is CSAERTGGYQPQHF. For the CDR3, the DNA is TGCAGTGCCGAGCGGACAGGGGGATATCAGCCCCAGCATTTT.

The chain recombines TRBV6-1 with TRBJ2-5; 8 nucleotides line up with TRBD1. Germline CDR1 and CDR2: MNHNS and SASEGT. V was pared by 4 bases and J by 1 base, with 2 bases of the junction left unmatched. The length of the CDR3 is 14 residues. CDR3 DNA sequence: TGTGCCAGCAGTGGGGGACAGGCCCAAGAGACCCAGTACTTC. It is translated as CASSGGQAQETQYF.

The V call is TRBV5-1, the J call TRBJ2-2, with TRBD2 identical over 7 bases. The CDR3 runs 16 residues. CDR1 and CDR2 from the germline V gene are SGHRS and YFSETQ. J was trimmed by 4 bases and V by 0 bases; bases with no gene match: 6. The CDR3 region is CASSLARRESTGELFF. Written as DNA, the CDR3 is TGCGCCAGCAGCTTGGCTAGGCGGGAGAGCACCGGGGAGCTGTTTTTT. Full variable domain (missing parts from reference TRBV5-1 and TRBJ2-2): KAGVTQTPRYLIKTRGQQVTLSCSPISGHRSVSWYQQTPGQGLQFLFEYFSETQRNKGNFPGRFSGRQFSNSRSEMNVSTLELGDSALYLCASSLARRESTGELFFGEGSRLTVL.

This chain links TRBV6-1 with TRBJ2-3; 8 bases line up with TRBD1. The CDR3 covers 18 residues. The V gene's germline CDR1 is MNHNS and CDR2 SASEGT. Losses at the gene ends were 9 bases for V and 2 bases for J; bases not matched to a gene: 19. The CDR3 sequence is CARRTGKVPHLNTDTQYF. For the CDR3, the DNA is TGTGCCAGACGGACAGGGAAAGTACCTCACCTTAACACAGATACGCAGTATTTT.

This clone was detected many times. V is TRBV11-2 and J is TRBJ2-7; 7 bases agree with TRBD1. This CDR3 has 14 amino acids. Per the germline V gene, CDR1 is SGHAT and CDR2 is FQNNGV. The V segment lost 4 bases and the J segment 5 bases; nucleotides outside the gene matches: 8. CDR3 residues: CASSSGTATNEQYF. In nucleotides, the CDR3 is TGTGCCAGCAGCTCCGGGACAGCCACGAACGAGCAGTACTTC.

This chain connects TRBV5-1 to TRBJ1-1; D possibly corresponds to TRBD1 (5 bases). The V gene's germline CDR1 is SGHRS and CDR2 YFSETQ. The CDR3 is made up of 15 amino acids. V was cut by 0 bases and J by 1 base, with 10 bases left in between. The CDR3, as DNA: TGCGCCAGCAGCTTGGCGGGACCATCGAACACTGAAGCTTTCTTT. Translating gives CASSLAGPSNTEAFF.

This clone appeared many times. The gene calls are TRBV19 and TRBJ1-1; 8 bases are a match to TRBD1. This CDR3 contains 13 residues. The germline V gene has CDR1 LNHDA and CDR2 SQIVND (reference sequence). Unmatched junction bases numbered 7, after V lost 11 bases and J lost 2 bases. Here the CDR3 reads CALRGQGNTEAFF. CDR3 nucleotides: TGTGCCCTCCGCGGACAGGGTAACACTGAAGCTTTCTTT.

The chain recombines TRBV6-1 with TRBJ1-2; D gene uncertain. The CDR3 has 14 residues. Looked up from germline, CDR1 is MNHNS and CDR2 is SASEGT. Trimming removed 7 bases from V and 2 bases from J, with 14 bases in between. CDR3 nucleotides: TGTGCCAGCACCCCGTCCATGCGAAACTATGGCTACACCTTC. Translated: CASTPSMRNYGYTF.

This clone came up many times. The genes are TRBV5-1 and TRBJ2-5; D assignment may be TRBD1 or TRBD2 (5 bases each). Trimming took off 3 bases at V and 5 bases at J, with 14 bases between the two ends. Germline CDR1 reads SGHRS; CDR2 reads YFSETQ. This CDR3 is built from 14 residues. CDR3 sequence (DNA): TGCGCCAGCAGCTCCGGGACGAGGAAGGAGACCCAGTACTTC. Amino acids: CASSSGTRKETQYF.

The chain uses TRBV6-1 and TRBJ1-2; no reliable D call. The germline CDR1 and CDR2 sequences are MNHNS and SASEGT. CDR3 length equals 16 residues. Trimming removed 6 bases at V and 1 base at J, with 18 bases between. CDR3 sequence (DNA): TGTGCCAGCAGGAAGGTCGCCGCAACGGTTAACTATGGCTACACCTTC. Translating gives CASRKVAATVNYGYTF.

This clone was counted at least ten times. CDR3 in DNA: TGTGCCAGCAGTTACTCGAATTGGGGGGGGCTGGGGCAGCCCCAGCATTTT. Translating it yields CASSYSNWGGLGQPQHF. The chain links TRBV6-2 or TRBV6-3 to TRBJ1-5; the D gene is possibly TRBD1 (6 bases). Trimming shortened V by 0 bases and J by 7 bases, and 19 bases separated the two germline ends. The length of the CDR3 is 17 residues. Germline assignment: CDR1 MNHEY and CDR2 SVGEGT.

This clone is judged medium-sized. The chain couples TRBV18 to TRBJ2-7; a possible D gene is TRBD2 (5 bases). V was pared by 1 base and J by 5 bases, with 12 bases between. Germline V CDR1 and CDR2: KGHSH, LQKENI. This CDR3 contains 14 residues. The CDR3 is CASSPRSDSDEQYF. In nucleotides, the CDR3 is TGTGCCAGCTCACCACGTAGCGACTCAGACGAGCAGTACTTC. The full variable domain, completed using reference TRBV18 and TRBJ2-7, is NAGVMQNPRHLVRRRGQEARLRCSPMKGHSHVYWYRQLPEEGLKFMVYLQKENIIDESGMPKERFSAEFPKEGPSILRIQQVVRGDSAAYFCASSPRSDSDEQYFGPGTRLTVT.

At least ten counts were recorded for this clone. This sequence joins TRBV6-4 and TRBJ2-2, with 8 bases fitting TRBD1. The CDR3 sequence is 15 residues long. V dropped 6 bases and J dropped 6; count of bases not matched to a gene: 9. Germline CDR1 is MRHNA and CDR2 is SNTAGT. As DNA, the CDR3 is TGTGCCAGCAGCAGGGGGCAGGAGGAATCCGGGGAGCTGTTTTTT. It codes for CASSRGQEESGELFF.